The 31 T cell receptor delta chains in this list originate from one sample, sequenced in a study of Vδ1+ human thymocytes. General study points: Highly polyclonal TRG and TRD repertoires with Gaussian CDR3 length distributions appeared in thymus.

Extracted RNA was reverse transcribed into cDNA. Multiplex PCR used pooled V-gene forward primers and a constant-region reverse primer to amplify CDR3s. TCRdb re-processed the multiplex PCR reads via CATT. The profile shows about 55,000 delta-chain clones, 15% of them singletons. For these TCRs, the target antigens are not known. The sample consisted of Vdelta1+ gamma-delta thymocytes from the thymus. Subset indicated: FACS-sorted CD3+ TCRalphabeta- TCRVdelta1+ TCRVdelta2- thymocytes. The receptor source for this set is a boy under two years old who had congenital heart surgery.

The rearrangement joins TRDV1 to TRDJ1; TRDD3 aligns across 11 bases. The CDR3 loop spans 20 amino acids. Germline values: CDR1 TSWWSYY, CDR2 QGS. The CDR3 nucleotides read TGTGCCCAACCTCTCTTCCGACGCTTACTGGGGGATATGTACACCGATAAACTCATCTTT. Its protein product is CAQPLFRRLLGDMYTDKLIF.

The rearrangement links TRDV1 to TRDJ1; 9 nucleotides agree with TRDD3. J gave up 0 bases and V 7 bases, and 12 bases lay outside the gene matches. This CDR3 region has 17 residues. Germline CDR1 is TSWWSYY and CDR2 is QGS. The CDR3 DNA reads as TGTGCTCTTGCTTCCCCCAACTGGGGGAAGTACACCGATAAACTCATCTTT. As protein: CALASPNWGKYTDKLIF.

This clone was observed a handful of times. The gene calls are TRDV1 and TRDJ1; 11 nucleotides agree with TRDD3. V trimming: 5 bases; J trimming: 3 bases; junction bases outside the gene matches: 11. The CDR3 length is 17 residues. Germline CDR1 reads TSWWSYY; CDR2 reads QGS. CDR3 coding DNA: TGTGCTCTTGGGTACTGCTACCTGGGGGATACTGCCGATAAACTCATCTTT. Protein: CALGYCYLGDTADKLIF.

The rearrangement uses TRDV1 and TRDJ1; D is possibly TRDD2 (8 bases). Trimming took 0 bases from V and 0 from J, leaving 35 bases between them. From germline, CDR1 is TSWWSYY and CDR2 QGS. CDR3 length: 24 residues. The CDR3 loop is CALGELIRLPTSGIHVGYTDKLIF. The CDR3 DNA reads as TGTGCTCTTGGGGAACTAATCCGACTTCCTACAAGTGGGATACATGTAGGGTACACCGATAAACTCATCTTT.

This clone was observed a few times. The chain combines TRDV1 with TRDJ1; the match to TRDD3 covers 7 bases. Germline V gene sequence: CDR1 TSWWSYY, CDR2 QGS. V was clipped by 7 bases and J by 0 bases; unmatched bases: 35. The CDR3 totals 24 residues. The CDR3 spells CALESAHTWKSDLGGSRYTDKLIF. CDR3 bases: TGTGCTCTTGAAAGCGCCCACACATGGAAAAGCGACTTAGGGGGATCCAGGTACACCGATAAACTCATCTTT.

This clone has just a few counts. This sequence joins TRDV2 and TRDJ1; 12 bases fit TRDD3. The trim removed 1 base at V and 4 bases at J, leaving 12 bases unmatched. The CDR3 covers 18 residues. CDR1 and CDR2 (germline): GEAIGNYY, EKD. CDR3 sequence reads: CACDTSLYWGILVDKLIF. CDR3 nucleotides: TGTGCCTGTGACACGTCCTTATACTGGGGGATACTGGTCGATAAACTCATCTTT.

The chain couples TRDV1 to TRDJ1; 9 bases are a match to TRDD3. The germline V gene has CDR1 TSWWSYY and CDR2 QGS. The J segment lost 0 bases and the V segment lost 0 bases, leaving 14 bases of the junction unmatched. CDR3 length equals 20 residues. This CDR3 is CALGELGTGGPFSYTDKLIF. The CDR3 DNA follows: TGTGCTCTTGGGGAACTTGGAACTGGGGGACCTTTTTCGTACACCGATAAACTCATCTTT.

This rearrangement joins TRDV1 to TRDJ1; 11 nucleotides match TRDD3. The germline V gene has CDR1 TSWWSYY and CDR2 QGS. This CDR3 has 26 amino acids. Trimming at V came to 0 bases and at J to 2 bases, leaving 32 bases not matched to a gene. CDR3 nucleotide sequence: TGTGCTCTTGGGGAACTAGAAGAAGGTGGGCTACATCAACCTTCTGGGGGATACCCGCTTACCGATAAACTCATCTTT. Translated, it gives CALGELEEGGLHQPSGGYPLTDKLIF.

The chain combines TRDV1 with TRDJ1, with TRDD3 matching 9 bases. Germline lookup yields CDR1 TSWWSYY and CDR2 QGS. Trimming took 4 bases from V and 0 from J; bases not matched to a gene: 12. The CDR3 extends over 18 amino acids. CDR3: CALGGTGGHRSYTDKLIF. The CDR3 bases are TGTGCTCTTGGGGGTACTGGGGGACACCGCTCGTACACCGATAAACTCATCTTT.

This clone was counted a few times. The chain joins TRDV1 to TRDJ1; D is possibly TRDD3 (5 bases). Trimming took 2 bases from V and 5 from J, leaving 18 bases between them. The CDR3 spans 16 residues. CDR1 and CDR2 from the germline V gene are TSWWSYY and QGS. CDR3 in amino acids: CALGELPPPLGDKLIF. The CDR3 bases are TGTGCTCTTGGGGAATTGCCGCCCCCCCTGGGAGATAAACTCATCTTT.

The chain has TRDV1 and TRDJ1, with 10 bases identical to TRDD3. The length of the CDR3 is 18 residues. Germline CDR1 is TSWWSYY and CDR2 is QGS. The J segment lost 3 bases and the V segment lost 6 bases, leaving 16 bases of the junction unmatched. The CDR3 DNA reads as TGTGCTCTTGGCCCCCCTTTCTCCGGTACTGGGGGATCCGATAAACTCATCTTT. It yields the protein CALGPPFSGTGGSDKLIF.

This rearrangement joins TRDV1 to TRDJ1, with 12 nucleotides matching TRDD3. The trim removed 4 bases at V and 0 bases at J, leaving 30 bases unmatched. CDR1 is TSWWSYY and CDR2 is QGS in the germline V gene. The CDR3 is 25 residues long. The chain's CDR3 is CALGALKQLPNLVLGDTPYTDKLIF. DNA of the CDR3: TGTGCTCTTGGGGCCTTAAAACAACTTCCTAACCTCGTACTGGGGGATACCCCCTACACCGATAAACTCATCTTT.

This clone was counted only a few times. A read error may account for a junction end that differs from germline. Other nucleotide sequences in the sample specify the same CDR3. J is TRDJ2 and V is TRDV1, with TRDD3 identical over 7 bases. Germline CDR1 reads TSWWSYY; CDR2 reads QGS. This CDR3 contains 20 residues. CDR3 loop: CALGGKSPVVLGWLTAQLFF. In DNA, the CDR3 is TGTGCTCTTGGGGGCAAGTCCCCGGTTGTACTGGGGTGGTTGACGGCACAACTCTTCTTT.

The chain recombines TRDV1 with TRDJ1; possible D gene TRDD2, 5 bases. CDR1 and CDR2 from the germline V gene are TSWWSYY and QGS. The CDR3 has 15 amino acids. V was shortened by 5 bases and J by 3 bases, with 16 bases between the two germline ends. The CDR3 spells CALGKPYFSADKLIF. CDR3 sequence (DNA): TGTGCTCTTGGGAAGCCCTACTTCTCTGCCGATAAACTCATCTTT.

A few counts support this clone. V and J are TRDV1 and TRDJ1; D may be TRDD2 (5 bases). The CDR3 has 16 amino acids. In germline, CDR1 is TSWWSYY, CDR2 QGS. V shed 2 bases and J shed 0 bases, with 13 bases lying between them. The CDR3 nucleotides read TGTGCTCTTGGGGAATTGTGCCCTTCTTACACCGATAAACTCATCTTT. Protein sequence: CALGELCPSYTDKLIF.

This chain connects TRDV1 to TRDJ1; D possibly corresponds to TRDD3 (6 bases). V gave up 1 base and J gave up 6 bases, with 24 bases separating them. The germline V gene encodes CDR1 TSWWSYY and CDR2 QGS. The CDR3 contains 18 residues. CDR3 bases: TGTGCTCTTGGGGAACGTTTCCCGGATACCGCGGTCGGGAATAAACTCATCTTT. It is translated as CALGERFPDTAVGNKLIF.

This clone was counted only a few times. The chain carries TRDV1 and TRDJ1, with TRDD3 identical over 10 bases. The CDR3 is made up of 17 amino acids. V dropped 0 bases and J dropped 3; count of bases not matched to a gene: 7. Germline V lookup: CDR1 TSWWSYY, CDR2 QGS. For the CDR3, the DNA is TGTGCTCTTGGGGAACTCTCTCACTGGGGGATCTCCGATAAACTCATCTTT. This gives the protein CALGELSHWGISDKLIF.

This clone was detected only a few times. The chain carries TRDV1 and TRDJ1, with 13 positions matching TRDD3. The CDR3 extends over 18 amino acids. Germline trimming cut 1 base from V and 3 bases from J; bases unmatched to any gene: 8. Looked up from germline, CDR1 is TSWWSYY and CDR2 is QGS. The CDR3 coding sequence is TGTGCTCTTGGGGAACGAAGCTACTGGGGGATACGCGCCGATAAACTCATCTTT. Its translation is CALGERSYWGIRADKLIF.

V is TRDV1 and J is TRDJ1; 8 bases fit TRDD3. This CDR3 has 18 amino acids. The germline CDR1 and CDR2 sequences are TSWWSYY and QGS. The trim removed 1 base at V and 1 base at J, leaving 11 bases unmatched. This CDR3 is CALGERSVLGVVTDKLIF. In DNA form, the CDR3 reads TGTGCTCTTGGGGAACGCAGCGTACTGGGGGTTGTCACCGATAAACTCATCTTT.

There are many counts of this clone. The rearrangement joins TRDV2 to TRDJ1, with TRDD3 matching 8 bases. V shed 0 bases, J shed 0 bases, and the junction held 20 bases outside the gene matches. Per germline, CDR1 GEAIGNYY and CDR2 EKD. This CDR3 has 21 residues. CDR3 DNA sequence: TGTGCCTGTGACACCTCGTTCGGCTGGGGGACCCTGTCGATGTACACCGATAAACTCATCTTT. Its translation is CACDTSFGWGTLSMYTDKLIF.

The chain links TRDV1 to TRDJ1; 10 bases map to TRDD3. Trimming removed 4 bases from V and 0 bases from J; junction bases left unmatched: 23. CDR3 length: 22 amino acids. The germline CDR1 and CDR2 sequences are TSWWSYY and QGS. The CDR3: CALGGPSDCTGGLSRHTDKLIF. CDR3 in DNA: TGTGCTCTTGGGGGTCCTTCCGACTGTACTGGGGGATTATCCCGACACACCGATAAACTCATCTTT.

V is TRDV1 and J is TRDJ1; 10 nucleotides align to TRDD3. In germline, CDR1 is TSWWSYY, CDR2 QGS. There are 24 residues in the CDR3. Trimming took 3 bases from V and 0 from J; bases not matched to a gene: 28. CDR3: CALGDHSTVLRTGGCRKYTDKLIF. CDR3 nucleotide sequence: TGTGCTCTTGGGGATCATAGCACCGTACTTCGTACTGGGGGATGCCGTAAGTACACCGATAAACTCATCTTT.

On this clone itself: At one of its ends the junction is not consistent with the germline gene, which may arise from a read error. The rearrangement joins TRDV1 to TRDJ1; 10 positions match TRDD3. The V gene's germline CDR1 is TSWWSYY and CDR2 QGS. This CDR3 has 19 amino acids. The CDR3: CALGEAAHWGIDLLGKLIF. The CDR3 DNA reads TGTGCTCTTGGGGAAGCGGCCCACTGGGGGATCGATCTGCTTGGTAAACTTATCTTT.

The chain combines TRDV1 with TRDJ1, with 11 bases that match TRDD3. This CDR3 is built from 21 residues. Germline values: CDR1 TSWWSYY, CDR2 QGS. V shed 5 bases, J shed 1 base, and the junction held 21 bases outside the gene matches. CDR3 region: CALGLWPSYADGGYVTDKLIF. CDR3 DNA sequence: TGTGCTCTTGGGTTGTGGCCTTCCTACGCTGATGGGGGATACGTCACCGATAAACTCATCTTT.

This clone has only a few counts. The chain combines TRDV1 with TRDJ1, with D perhaps being TRDD2 or TRDD3 (5 bases each). CDR3 length equals 16 residues. Trimming left V 5 bases short and J 0 bases short, with 16 bases between. The V gene's germline CDR1 is TSWWSYY and CDR2 QGS. The CDR3 nucleotides are TGTGCTCTTGGGAACTTTCCTGGGCTGTACACCGATAAACTCATCTTT. Amino acids: CALGNFPGLYTDKLIF.

Only a few counts were recorded for this clone. The chain employs TRDV1 and TRDJ1; TRDD3 agrees at 11 bases. J was trimmed by 0 bases and V by 2 bases; bases with no gene match: 17. Looked up from germline, CDR1 is TSWWSYY and CDR2 is QGS. The CDR3 contains 21 residues. For the CDR3, the DNA is TGTGCTCTTGGGGAAAGCCTTCTGGGGGATACCCACCCTGATTACACCGATAAACTCATCTTT. Its protein is CALGESLLGDTHPDYTDKLIF.

This clone was detected only a few times. V gene TRDV1 combines with J gene TRDJ1; D might be TRDD3 (5 bases). The CDR3 consists of 16 residues. Trimming removed 0 bases from V and 10 bases from J, with 21 bases in between. Germline CDR1 reads TSWWSYY; CDR2 reads QGS. CDR3 sequence reads: CALGELAFLGPRGLIF. The CDR3 DNA sequence: TGTGCTCTTGGGGAACTAGCCTTTCTGGGCCCTAGGGGACTCATCTTT.

On this clone itself: One end of the junction varies from germline; a read error may be responsible. The rearrangement joins TRDV1 to TRDJ1; 8 bases are a match to TRDD3. CDR3 length equals 21 residues. Germline-derived CDR1 and CDR2 are TSWWSYY and QGS. The CDR3 DNA follows: TGTGCTCTTGTGTTATTCCTCCGTACCTCTGGGGGACTCTACTACACAGATAAACTCATCTTT. This gives the protein CALVLFLRTSGGLYYTDKLIF.

V usage is TRDV1 and J usage is TRDJ1; 7 bases match TRDD3. Germline CDR1 is TSWWSYY and CDR2 is QGS. V lost 2 bases, J lost 8 bases, and 17 bases stayed unmatched. CDR3 length: 17 amino acids. Here the CDR3 reads CALGETRRPGGIQKLIF. Written as DNA, the CDR3 is TGTGCTCTTGGGGAAACTCGTCGACCGGGCGGGATACAGAAACTCATCTTT.

This clone has only a few counts. The chain links TRDV1 to TRDJ1; 7 nucleotides line up with TRDD3. The germline gives CDR1 TSWWSYY, CDR2 QGS. Trimming at V came to 5 bases and at J to 2 bases, leaving 8 bases not matched to a gene. The CDR3 totals 15 residues. The DNA for the CDR3 is TGTGCTCTTGGGAACGGAGGGGGATGGACCGATAAACTCATCTTT. Translating it yields CALGNGGGWTDKLIF.

This clone occurred a few times. The rearrangement uses TRDV1 and TRDJ1; D remains ambiguous. The CDR3 covers 20 residues. Trimming cost V 0 bases and J 3 bases, with 26 bases left between them. Germline V lookup: CDR1 TSWWSYY, CDR2 QGS. CDR3 DNA sequence: TGTGCTCTTGGGGAACTCAATTTGCTCTACTACGGTGGAGACGCCGATAAACTCATCTTT. Its protein product is CALGELNLLYYGGDADKLIF.